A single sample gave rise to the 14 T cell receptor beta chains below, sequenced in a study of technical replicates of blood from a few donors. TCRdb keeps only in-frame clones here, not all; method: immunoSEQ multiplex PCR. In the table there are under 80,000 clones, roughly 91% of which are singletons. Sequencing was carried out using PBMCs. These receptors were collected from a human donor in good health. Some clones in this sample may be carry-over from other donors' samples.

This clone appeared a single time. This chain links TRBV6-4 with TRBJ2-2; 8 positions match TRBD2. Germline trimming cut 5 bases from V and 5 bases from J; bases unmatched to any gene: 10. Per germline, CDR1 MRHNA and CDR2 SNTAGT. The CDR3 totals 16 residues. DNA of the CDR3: TGTGCCAGCAGTCCAACGGGGGGGCTGGAGACCGGGGAGCTGTTTTTT. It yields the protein CASSPTGGLETGELFF.

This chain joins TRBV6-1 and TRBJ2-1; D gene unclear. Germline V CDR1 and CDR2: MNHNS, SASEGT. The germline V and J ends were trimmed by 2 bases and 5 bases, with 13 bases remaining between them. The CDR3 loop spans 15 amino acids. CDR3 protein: CASSESSHDNNEQFF. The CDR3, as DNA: TGTGCCAGCAGTGAATCGTCACACGATAACAATGAGCAGTTCTTC.

The CDR3 region is CASSELPDRLYNSPLHF. In DNA, the CDR3 is TGTGCCAGCAGTGAACTACCCGACAGATTATATAATTCACCCCTCCACTTT. The chain employs TRBV6-1 and TRBJ1-6, with D possibly TRBD1 on 5 matching bases. Germline loops: CDR1 MNHNS, CDR2 SASEGT. The CDR3 length is 17 residues. Trimming removed 2 bases at V and 4 bases at J, with 15 bases between.

CDR3 DNA sequence: TGTGCCTGGAGTCAGGGGGAAGCTTTCTTT. Residues: CAWSQGEAFF. The V call is TRBV30, the J call TRBJ1-1; a weak D match, TRBD1 (6 bases). This CDR3 is built from 10 residues. Germline loops: CDR1 GTSNPN, CDR2 SVGIG (reference sequence). The V and J ends lost 2 bases and 8 bases respectively, with 6 bases between them. Using reference TRBV30 and TRBJ1-1 for the parts outside the CDR3, the full variable domain is SQTIHQWPATLVQPVGSPLSLECTVEGTSNPNLYWYRQAAGRGLQLLFYSVGIGQISSEVPQNLSASRPQDRQFILSSKKLLLSDSGFYLCAWSQGEAFFGQGTRLTVV.

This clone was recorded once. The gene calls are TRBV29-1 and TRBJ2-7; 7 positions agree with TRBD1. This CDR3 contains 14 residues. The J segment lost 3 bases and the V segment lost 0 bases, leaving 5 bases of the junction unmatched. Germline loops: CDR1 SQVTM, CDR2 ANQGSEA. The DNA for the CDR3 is TGCAGCGTTGAAGAGGGGACAGAGGACTACGAGCAGTACTTC. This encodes CSVEEGTEDYEQYF.

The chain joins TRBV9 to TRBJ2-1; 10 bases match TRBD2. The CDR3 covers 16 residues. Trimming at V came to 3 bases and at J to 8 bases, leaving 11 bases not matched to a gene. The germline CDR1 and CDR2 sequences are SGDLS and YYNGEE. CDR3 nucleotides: TGTGCCAGCAGCGAGGGCCCCGGGACTAGCGTCTATGAGCAGTTCTTC. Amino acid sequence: CASSEGPGTSVYEQFF.

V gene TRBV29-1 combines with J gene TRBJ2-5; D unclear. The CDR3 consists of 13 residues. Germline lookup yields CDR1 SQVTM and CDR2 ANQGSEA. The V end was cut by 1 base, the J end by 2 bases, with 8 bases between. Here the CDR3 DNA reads TGCAGCGTTGAAGGTCTAGAGCAAGAGACCCAGTACTTC. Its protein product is CSVEGLEQETQYF.

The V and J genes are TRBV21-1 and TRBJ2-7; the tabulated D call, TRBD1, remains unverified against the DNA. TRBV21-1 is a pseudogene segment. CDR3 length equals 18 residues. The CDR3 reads CASSETHSRYRVAYEQYF. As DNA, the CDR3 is TGTGCCAGCAGCGAAACCCATTCGAGGTACAGGGTGGCCTACGAGCAGTACTTC.

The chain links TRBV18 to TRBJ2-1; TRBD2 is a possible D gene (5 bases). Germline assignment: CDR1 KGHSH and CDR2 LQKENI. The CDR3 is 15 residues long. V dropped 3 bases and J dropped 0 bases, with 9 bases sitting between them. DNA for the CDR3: TGTGCCAGCTCACCGCTTGGAGGCTCCTACAATGAGCAGTTCTTC. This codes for CASSPLGGSYNEQFF.

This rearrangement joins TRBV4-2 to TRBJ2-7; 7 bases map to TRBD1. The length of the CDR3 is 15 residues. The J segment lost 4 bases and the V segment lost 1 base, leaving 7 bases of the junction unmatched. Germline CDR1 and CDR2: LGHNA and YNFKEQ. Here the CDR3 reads CASSQARDSQYEQYF. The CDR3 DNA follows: TGTGCCAGCAGCCAAGCCAGGGACAGTCAATACGAGCAGTACTTC.

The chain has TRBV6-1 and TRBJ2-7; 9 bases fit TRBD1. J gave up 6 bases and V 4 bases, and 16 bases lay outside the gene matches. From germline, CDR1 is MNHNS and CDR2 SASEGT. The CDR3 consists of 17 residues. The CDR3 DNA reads TGTGCCAGCAGTGTTCATTCCGGGACAGGGTCTGTCTTCGAGCAGTACTTC. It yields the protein CASSVHSGTGSVFEQYF.

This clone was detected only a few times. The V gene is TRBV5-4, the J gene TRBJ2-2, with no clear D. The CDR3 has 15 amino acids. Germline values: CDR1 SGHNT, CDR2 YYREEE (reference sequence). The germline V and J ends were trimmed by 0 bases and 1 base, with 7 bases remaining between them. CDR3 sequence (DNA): TGTGCCAGCAGCTTGGGGCAGAAGAACACCGGGGAGCTGTTTTTT. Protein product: CASSLGQKNTGELFF.

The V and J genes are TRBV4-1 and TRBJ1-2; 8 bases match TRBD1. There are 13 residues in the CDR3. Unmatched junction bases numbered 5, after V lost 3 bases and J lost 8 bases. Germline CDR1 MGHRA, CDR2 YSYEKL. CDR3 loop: CASSQDRVYGYTF. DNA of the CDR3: TGCGCCAGCAGCCAGGACAGGGTCTACGGCTACACCTTC.

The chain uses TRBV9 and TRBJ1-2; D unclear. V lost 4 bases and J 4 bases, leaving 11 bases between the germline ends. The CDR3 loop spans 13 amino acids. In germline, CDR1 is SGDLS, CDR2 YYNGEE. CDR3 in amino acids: CASSPASGYGYTF. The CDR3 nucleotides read TGTGCCAGCAGCCCGGCGAGCGGCTATGGCTACACCTTC.